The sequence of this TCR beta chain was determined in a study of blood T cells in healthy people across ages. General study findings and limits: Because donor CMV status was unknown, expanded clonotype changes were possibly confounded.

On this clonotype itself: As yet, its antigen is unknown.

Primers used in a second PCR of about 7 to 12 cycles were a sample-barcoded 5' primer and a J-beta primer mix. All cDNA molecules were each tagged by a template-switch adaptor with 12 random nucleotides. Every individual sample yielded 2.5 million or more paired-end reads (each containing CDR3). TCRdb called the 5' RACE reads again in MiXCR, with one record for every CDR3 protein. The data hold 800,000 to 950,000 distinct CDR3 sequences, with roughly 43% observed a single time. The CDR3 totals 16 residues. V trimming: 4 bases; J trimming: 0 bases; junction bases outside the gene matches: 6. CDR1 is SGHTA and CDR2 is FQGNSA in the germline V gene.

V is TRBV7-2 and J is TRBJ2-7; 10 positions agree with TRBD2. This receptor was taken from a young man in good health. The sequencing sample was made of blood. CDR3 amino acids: CASSYGASGGSYEQYF. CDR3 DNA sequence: TGTGCCAGCAGCTATGGCGCTAGCGGGGGCTCCTACGAGCAGTACTTC.